This entry features one T cell receptor beta chain sequence. Antigen specificity is unknown. The CDR3 contains 16 residues. The germline gives CDR1 SGHRS, CDR2 YFSETQ. The V and J ends lost 5 bases and 0 bases respectively, with 16 bases between them. The record originates from a study of T-cell reconstitution after alpha-beta-depleted transplantation in children. Findings and caveats of the study: In patients about two months after transplant, alpha-beta T cells reportedly arose from several hundred expanded graft clones. Some patients' high day-60 TCRbeta diversity was traced to surviving recipient T cells and thymic progenitors.

Preparation of the TCRbeta library used unique molecular identifiers. TCRdb re-analysed the PCR reads in MiXCR, keeping a single row per CDR3 protein. The table has 700,000 to 850,000 distinct CDR3 sequences, under 20% seen once; the top ten hold just under 5%. V and J are TRBV5-1 and TRBJ2-3, with D perhaps TRBD1 or TRBD2 (5 bases each). The source was PBMCs, mostly from graft donor cells, collected 360 days after TCRalphabeta/CD19-depleted stem cell transplant. The receptor was isolated from a male patient younger than 18 who had a stem cell transplant for acute lymphoblastic leukemia, so the T cells may come from the graft donor. The CDR3 DNA reads TGCGCCAGCAGTCCAACGTTGGGACCTAGCACAGATACGCAGTATTTT. Amino acid sequence: CASSPTLGPSTDTQYF.